This entry lists 27 T cell receptor beta chains sequenced from one sample in a study of beta chain features in type 1 diabetes. Investigators reverse transcribed all isolated RNA, so they sequenced expressed TCRB transcripts. The data were produced by immunoSEQ multiplex PCR, yet TCRdb's version contains in-frame clones alone and is incomplete. This table has 900,000 or so clones, 15% to 20% appearing once. The specimen sequenced was naive CD4+ T cells from blood. These receptors came from a woman aged 18-35 years in good health.

V is TRBV5-1 and J is TRBJ2-5; 10 bases fit TRBD2. The CDR3 loop spans 17 amino acids. Per germline, CDR1 SGHRS and CDR2 YFSETQ. Losses at the gene ends were 1 base for V and 7 bases for J; bases not matched to a gene: 13. CDR3 nucleotides: TGCGCCAGCAGCTTGTCACTAGCGGGACGGTCTGGGGTGACCCAGTACTTC. It codes for CASSLSLAGRSGVTQYF.

The chain links TRBV28 to TRBJ2-3; 11 bases map to TRBD2. This CDR3 is 17 amino acids long. V gave up 6 bases and J gave up 2 bases; unmatched junction bases: 10. Germline assignment: CDR1 MDHEN and CDR2 SYDVKM. The chain's CDR3 is CASSPLAGGLFTDTQYF. DNA for the CDR3: TGTGCCAGCAGCCCGTTAGCGGGAGGGCTCTTCACAGATACGCAGTATTTT.

A note on this clone: The sample contains more than one DNA sequence encoding this CDR3. This chain links TRBV14 with TRBJ1-2; D is uncertain. Germline-derived CDR1 and CDR2 are SGHDN and FVKESK. V lost 1 base, J lost 4 bases, and 7 bases lay in between. The CDR3 consists of 13 residues. In nucleotides, the CDR3 is TGTGCCAGCAGCCAAGGGAGGACCTATGGCTACACCTTC. Residues: CASSQGRTYGYTF.

V is TRBV15 and J is TRBJ1-1; D is unclear. CDR1 is LNHNV, CDR2 YYDKDF, per germline (reference sequence). Deletions cut 4 bases from V and 1 base from J, with 7 bases between. The CDR3 totals 13 residues. The CDR3 DNA reads TGTGCCACCAGCAATTTACAGAACACTGAAGCTTTCTTT. Its translation is CATSNLQNTEAFF.

The V and J genes are TRBV5-4 and TRBJ1-1, with a tentative D call TRBD1 (6 bases). The CDR3 contains 14 residues. Germline assignment: CDR1 SGHNT and CDR2 YYREEE (reference sequence). V lost 5 bases and J lost 0, with 11 bases in between. The CDR3 DNA sequence: TGTGCCAGCAGTCAGGGGCGGATGAACACTGAAGCTTTCTTT. It yields the protein CASSQGRMNTEAFF.

As regards this clone: This CDR3 is also generated by other DNA sequences in the sample. The rearrangement links TRBV7-2 to TRBJ2-5; no definite D call. The CDR3 totals 13 residues. V was clipped by 0 bases and J by 5 bases, with 7 bases between them. Per germline, CDR1 SGHTA and CDR2 FQGNSA. The CDR3 nucleotides read TGTGCCAGCAGCTTAGCGCGCGAGGAGACCCAGTACTTC. Encoded protein: CASSLAREETQYF.

The chain joins TRBV7-9 to TRBJ1-5; no reliable D call. Trimming took off 0 bases at V and 4 bases at J, with 4 bases between the two ends. This CDR3 region has 13 residues. CDR1 is SEHNR, CDR2 FQNEAQ, per germline (reference sequence). The DNA for the CDR3 is TGTGCCAGCAGCTTAGCACTGAATCAGCCCCAGCATTTT. Translating gives CASSLALNQPQHF.

The J gene is TRBJ1-1, the V gene TRBV9; possibly TRBD1 for D (5 bases). The length of the CDR3 is 16 residues. V lost 4 bases to trimming and J lost 0 bases, with 16 bases between them. Germline V gene data show CDR1 as SGDLS and CDR2 as YYNGEE. DNA for the CDR3: TGTGCCAGCAGCCTCTCCCCGACAGTCATGAACACTGAAGCTTTCTTT. Translating gives CASSLSPTVMNTEAFF.

This clone was observed a few times. The chain's CDR3 is CASTKRGKETQYF. CDR3 coding DNA: TGTGCCAGCACAAAGCGGGGCAAAGAGACCCAGTACTTC. The chain uses TRBV2 and TRBJ2-5, with 7 bases aligning to TRBD2. Germline CDR1 and CDR2: SNHLY and FYNNEI. This CDR3 region has 13 residues. The V and J ends lost 7 bases and 3 bases, in that order; junction bases with no gene match: 5.

This clone came up a few times. The chain uses TRBV10-3 and TRBJ2-2, with a weak D call TRBD1 (5 bases). The ends were cut back, 10 bases at V and 2 bases at J, with 14 bases in the middle. CDR1 and CDR2 from the germline V gene are ENHRY and SYGVKD. The CDR3 spans 14 residues. CDR3 nucleotide sequence: TGTGCCACCGCCTGGGGCGGTAACACCGGGGAGCTGTTTTTT. Amino acid sequence: CATAWGGNTGELFF.

The V and J genes are TRBV7-9 and TRBJ2-5; 9 bases line up with TRBD2. V dropped 2 bases and J dropped 5; count of bases not matched to a gene: 15. Germline CDR1 is SEHNR and CDR2 is FQNEAQ (reference sequence). The CDR3 is 18 residues long. CDR3 in amino acids: CASSLRIRLAGLGETQYF. As DNA, the CDR3 is TGTGCCAGCAGCTTACGTATCCGGCTAGCGGGATTAGGCGAGACCCAGTACTTC.

This clone was found a few times. This CDR3 reads CASTRGGTSGETQYF. Written as DNA, the CDR3 is TGTGCCAGCACCCGAGGGGGGACTAGCGGGGAGACCCAGTACTTC. This chain connects TRBV25-1 to TRBJ2-5; 12 nucleotides agree with TRBD2. The length of the CDR3 is 15 residues. The J segment lost 5 bases and the V segment lost 7 bases, leaving 8 bases of the junction unmatched. Germline CDR1 MGHDK, CDR2 SYGVNS.

CDR3: CASSQITGAPNEQFF. As DNA, the CDR3 is TGTGCCAGCAGTCAAATAACAGGGGCCCCCAATGAGCAGTTCTTC. The chain is built from TRBV6-5 and TRBJ2-1; 7 nucleotides agree with TRBD1. J gave up 6 bases and V 5 bases, and 10 bases lay outside the gene matches. Germline lookup yields CDR1 MNHEY and CDR2 SVGAGI. The CDR3 is 15 residues long.

This clone was observed a handful of times. CDR3 bases: TGCAGCGCCGTTGGGGAAGAGACCCAGTACTTC. It yields the protein CSAVGEETQYF. The chain recombines TRBV29-1 with TRBJ2-5; no clear D gene. The CDR3 covers 11 residues. The V end was cut by 7 bases, the J end by 3 bases, with 9 bases between. CDR1 and CDR2 (germline): SQVTM, ANQGSEA.

The genes are TRBV20-1 and TRBJ2-3, with a weak D call TRBD2 (5 bases). Germline V lookup: CDR1 DFQATT, CDR2 SNEGSKA (reference sequence). The CDR3 is 11 amino acids. Trimming left V 4 bases short and J 6 bases short, with 8 bases between. The CDR3 bases are TGCAGTGCTACAGCGGCGGATACGCAGTATTTT. It translates to CSATAADTQYF.

This clone was counted between two and nine times. The V gene is TRBV15, the J gene TRBJ1-1; D is ambiguous. CDR3 length: 14 amino acids. V was clipped by 2 bases and J by 0 bases, with 7 bases between them. CDR1 and CDR2 from the germline V gene are LNHNV and YYDKDF (reference sequence). The CDR3 sequence is CATSRTLMNTEAFF. The CDR3 DNA follows: TGTGCCACCAGCAGAACACTGATGAACACTGAAGCTTTCTTT.

The CDR3 loop reads CASRRPFSGRLTDTQYF. The CDR3 DNA follows: TGTGCCAGCAGGCGCCCCTTTAGCGGGAGGCTCACAGATACGCAGTATTTT. The J gene is TRBJ2-3, the V gene TRBV11-2; 10 positions agree with TRBD2. This CDR3 is 17 amino acids long. V was clipped by 6 bases and J by 2 bases; unmatched bases: 11. The germline V gene has CDR1 SGHAT and CDR2 FQNNGV.

The chain uses TRBV10-3 and TRBJ2-1; TRBD2 matches at 11 bases. The germline gives CDR1 ENHRY, CDR2 SYGVKD. V was pared by 5 bases and J by 4 bases, with 4 bases of the junction left unmatched. The CDR3 totals 15 residues. DNA of the CDR3: TGTGCCATCAGTTCCGGGACTAGCGGATACAATGAGCAGTTCTTC. It codes for CAISSGTSGYNEQFF.

The chain carries TRBV28 and TRBJ2-2; D could derive from TRBD1 or TRBD2 (5 bases each). The CDR3 has 16 amino acids. Looked up from germline, CDR1 is MDHEN and CDR2 is SYDVKM. V was trimmed by 7 bases and J by 3 bases, leaving 18 bases between them. CDR3 residues: CASTELWGFDTGELFF. The CDR3, as DNA: TGTGCCAGCACCGAATTATGGGGGTTCGACACCGGGGAGCTGTTTTTT.

V is TRBV9 and J is TRBJ2-1, with 9 bases matching TRBD1. Trimming cost V 4 bases and J 7 bases; bases outside gene matches: 9. From germline, CDR1 is SGDLS and CDR2 YYNGEE. This CDR3 has 15 amino acids. CDR3 nucleotides: TGTGCCAGCAGCCATAGTGGGGACAGGGTGAATGAGCAGTTCTTC. Its protein is CASSHSGDRVNEQFF. The whole variable domain, filled in from reference TRBV9 and TRBJ2-1, reads DSGVTQTPKHLITATGQRVTLRCSPRSGDLSVYWYQQSLDQGLQFLIQYYNGEERAKGNILERFSAQQFPDLHSELNLSSLELGDSALYFCASSHSGDRVNEQFFGPGTRLTVL.

This clone was recorded a few times. The chain couples TRBV2 to TRBJ1-1; a possible D gene is TRBD1 (5 bases). Germline V gene data show CDR1 as SNHLY and CDR2 as FYNNEI. V was clipped by 6 bases and J by 3 bases, with 11 bases between them. CDR3 length: 13 residues. The CDR3 nucleotides are TGTGCCAGCAGCTTCGACAGCTACACTGAAGCTTTCTTT. Translation: CASSFDSYTEAFF.

V and J are TRBV19 and TRBJ2-5; 10 bases align to TRBD2. Germline lookup yields CDR1 LNHDA and CDR2 SQIVND (reference sequence). V gave up 3 bases and J gave up 4 bases; unmatched junction bases: 26. This CDR3 spans 22 amino acids. CDR3 DNA: TGTGCCAGTAGTATGGGCCCCCCTACTGTTCTGGGTAGCGGGAGGATTCGAGAGACCCAGTACTTC. Protein product: CASSMGPPTVLGSGRIRETQYF.

This clone was seen only a few times. The V call is TRBV19, the J call TRBJ1-5; the D is unclear. Trimming cost V 0 bases and J 0 bases, with 15 bases left between them. CDR3 size: 18 residues. The V gene's germline CDR1 is LNHDA and CDR2 SQIVND (reference sequence). CDR3 sequence reads: CASSIDPWAEFSNQPQHF. The CDR3 DNA sequence: TGTGCCAGTAGTATAGATCCGTGGGCGGAATTTAGCAATCAGCCCCAGCATTTT.

The V gene is TRBV4-3, the J gene TRBJ1-5; the D gene is possibly TRBD1 (6 bases). Trimming took 1 base from V and 4 from J, leaving 14 bases between them. This CDR3 is built from 16 residues. Germline values: CDR1 LGHNA, CDR2 YSLEER. Here the CDR3 DNA reads TGCGCCAGCAGCCAAGTCTTCGGGCAGGGGAATCAGCCCCAGCATTTT. Protein: CASSQVFGQGNQPQHF.

This clone was counted a few times. V usage is TRBV28 and J usage is TRBJ1-5; D unclear. The CDR3 has 12 amino acids. Trimming cost V 5 bases and J 6 bases, with 8 bases left between them. The germline CDR1 and CDR2 sequences are MDHEN and SYDVKM. Written as DNA, the CDR3 is TGTGCCAGCAGTCTCGGGAGTCAGCCCCAGCATTTT. This sequence encodes CASSLGSQPQHF. Variable domain in full (rest from reference TRBV28 and TRBJ1-5): DVKVTQSSRYLVKRTGEKVFLECVQDMDHENMFWYRQDPGLGLRLIYFSYDVKMKEKGDIPEGYSVSREKKERFSLILESASTNQTSMYLCASSLGSQPQHFGDGTRLSIL.

This clone was picked up a small number of times. This sequence joins TRBV5-6 and TRBJ2-2; D call uncertain. V shed 4 bases and J shed 7 bases, with 5 bases lying between them. Germline CDR1 is SGHDT and CDR2 is YYEEEE. The CDR3 sequence is 11 residues long. The CDR3 region is CASSRLGELFF. CDR3 coding DNA: TGTGCCAGCAGCCGGCTCGGGGAGCTGTTTTTT. Looking up the rest from reference TRBV5-6 and TRBJ2-2 gives the full variable domain: DAGVTQSPTHLIKTRGQQVTLRCSPKSGHDTVSWYQQALGQGPQFIFQYYEEEERQRGNFPDRFSGHQFPNYSSELNVNALLLGDSALYLCASSRLGELFFGEGSRLTVL.

The V gene is TRBV7-4, the J gene TRBJ2-1, with D unclear. The V end lost 5 bases, the J end lost 4 bases, and 9 bases lay between the germline ends. This CDR3 is built from 13 residues. Germline loops: CDR1 SGHVT, CDR2 SQSDAQ. The CDR3 loop reads CASSPRSYNEQFF. The CDR3 bases are TGTGCCAGCAGCCCCCGCTCTTACAATGAGCAGTTCTTC.